The rows below give T cell receptor beta chains drawn from one sample of a study of T cells in Graves' hyperthyroidism and ophthalmopathy. TCRdb itself ran the multiplex PCR reads through MiXCR, one entry per CDR3 protein. The data contain 350,000 to 400,000 distinct CDR3 sequences, 19% of them singletons. The sample was blood. These receptors came from a woman in her late teens or twenties with Graves' hyperthyroidism. The CDR3 runs from the conserved cysteine through the conserved F or W. The order of the fields is clone size, V gene, J gene, D gene, CDR3 DNA, CDR3 protein. D genes are given only for firm matches. For some rows the clone size is stated as once, few or many, or as a class when expanded; others skip it.

>many|TRBV28|TRBJ1-2|.
TGTGCCACAGACAAGGGCTACACCTTC
CATDKGYTF
>many|TRBV5-1|TRBJ1-1|.
TGCGCCAGCAGCTTGGTGGGTCCATACACCGAAGCTTTCTTT
CASSLVGPYTEAFF
>many|TRBV12-3/TRBV12-4|TRBJ1-2|.
TGTGCCAGCAGCCCATCAGAAGATAACTATGGCTACACCTTC
CASSPSEDNYGYTF
>many|TRBV12-3/TRBV12-4|TRBJ2-6|.
TGTGCCAGCAGTTTCGAGGACATCGCGGGGGCCAACGTCCTGACTTTC
CASSFEDIAGANVLTF
>many|TRBV6-1|TRBJ2-7|TRBD2
TGTGCCAGCCGGGGGGGTTTTCGTTACGAGCAGTACTTC
CASRGGFRYEQYF
>many|TRBV6-1|TRBJ1-2|.
TGTGCCAGCAGTGACCGCCCAAGGAACTATGACTACACCTTC
CASSDRPRNYDYTF
>.|TRBV6-1|TRBJ2-7|TRBD2
TGTGCCAGCAGTGAAATTAGCGGGGTCGGGTACGAGCAGTACTTC
CASSEISGVGYEQYF
>many|TRBV29-1|TRBJ2-5|.
TGCAGCGTTGAAAGGTCATCTTCTGAGACCCAGTACTTC
CSVERSSSETQYF
>many|TRBV20-1|TRBJ1-1|.
TGCAGTGCTAGAGATCCACGAGGGGGGTCCACCAGGAACACTGAAGCTTTCTTT
CSARDPRGGSTRNTEAFF
>many|TRBV25-1|TRBJ1-2|.
TGTGCCAGCAGCCCCATCGGGGCTAACTATGGCTACACCTTC
CASSPIGANYGYTF
>.|TRBV6-5|TRBJ1-1|.
TGTGCCAGCAGTTACAAGGGGCCCTACACTGAAGCTTTCTTT
CASSYKGPYTEAFF
>many|TRBV2|TRBJ1-2|.
TGTGCCAGCCTAAGGGGCGCGGACTATGGCTACACCTTC
CASLRGADYGYTF
>.|TRBV12-3/TRBV12-4|TRBJ1-2|.
TGTGCCAGCAGTTTAGGGGGCGTGGCAGGGTTTGGCTACACCTTC
CASSLGGVAGFGYTF
>.|TRBV6-4|TRBJ1-1|.
TGTGCCAGCAGTTACGGTTGGTCAGGGAACACTGAAGCTTTCTTT
CASSYGWSGNTEAFF
>many|TRBV12-3/TRBV12-4|TRBJ2-3|.
TGTGCCAGCAGTTTAATAGGAGGGGATACGCAGTATTTT
CASSLIGGDTQYF
>many|TRBV6-1|TRBJ2-7|.
TGTGCCAGCACGGCGGTTCTTTCGGAGCAGTACTTC
CASTAVLSEQYF
>many|TRBV9|TRBJ2-5|.
TGTGCCAGCCCTTTATGGACAGAGCAAAAAGAGACCCAGTACTTC
CASPLWTEQKETQYF
>many|TRBV11-2|TRBJ1-5|.
TGTGCCAGCAGCTTAGCGGATAGCAATCAGCCCCAGCATTTT
CASSLADSNQPQHF
>.|TRBV7-6|TRBJ2-7|.
TGTGCCAGCAGCCTGAAGACAGGGAGGATGGCCTACGAGCAGTACTTC
CASSLKTGRMAYEQYF
>many|TRBV5-1|TRBJ1-2|TRBD1
TGCGCCAGCAGCCCAGACAGGGAGGGCTATGGCTACACCTTC
CASSPDREGYGYTF
>many|TRBV12-3/TRBV12-4|TRBJ2-7|TRBD2
TGTGCCAGCAATTGGGGGGGGGAGAACGAGCAGTACTTC
CASNWGGENEQYF
>.|TRBV18|TRBJ2-5|.
TGTGCCAGCTCCGGGACTTACCAAGAGACCCAGTACTTC
CASSGTYQETQYF
>.|TRBV24-1|TRBJ1-2|.
TGTGCCACCAGTGATTTCGGACGGGCCTATGGCTACACCTTC
CATSDFGRAYGYTF
>.|TRBV7-8|TRBJ1-1|.
TGTGCCAGCAGCCCCATGGGGCACGCCAACACTGAAGCTTTCTTT
CASSPMGHANTEAFF
>many|TRBV6-1|TRBJ1-2|.
TGTGCCAGCAGTGAAGACGGGGGCTGGGGCTACACCTTC
CASSEDGGWGYTF
>many|TRBV29-1|TRBJ2-5|.
TGCAGCGTTGAGGCCCCAGGGTTGAAGGAGGCCCAGTACTTC
CSVEAPGLKEAQYF
>many|TRBV24-1|TRBJ1-1|.
TGTGCCACCAGTTACACTGAAGCTTTCTTT
CATSYTEAFF
>.|TRBV20-1|TRBJ2-5|TRBD2
TGCAGTGCTAGTCTAGCGGGGGTGGAAGAGACCCAGTACTTC
CSASLAGVEETQYF
>many|TRBV6-1|TRBJ2-7|.
TGTGCCAGCAGTAAAGGACCCCGGGCAGGGCCCACCTACGAGCAGTACTTC
CASSKGPRAGPTYEQYF
>many|TRBV2|TRBJ2-6|.
TGTGCCAGCAGTGAAGTAAGAATGACCAACGTCCTGACTTTC
CASSEVRMTNVLTF
>many|TRBV15|TRBJ1-1|.
TGTGCCACCGCTTCCGGACAGAACACTGAAGCTTTCTTT
CATASGQNTEAFF
>many|TRBV4-1|TRBJ1-2|.
TGCGCCAGCAGCCAAGAGAGGAAGGACTATGGCTACACCTTC
CASSQERKDYGYTF
>many|TRBV6-5|TRBJ2-3|.
TGTGCCAGCAACCCGAGGCTTCGCACAGATACGCAGTATTTT
CASNPRLRTDTQYF
>many|TRBV6-1|TRBJ1-1|.
TGTGCCAGCGCCGAGGGGGGGTTCTCTCGGAACACTGAAGCTTTCTTT
CASAEGGFSRNTEAFF
>many|TRBV20-1|TRBJ1-1|TRBD1
TGCAGTCCTAACGAGGACAGGGATCAGACTGAAGCTTTCTTT
CSPNEDRDQTEAFF
>many|TRBV4-1|TRBJ2-7|TRBD2
TGCGCCAGCAGCCCTTATAGCGGGGTCGTATACGAGCAGTACTTC
CASSPYSGVVYEQYF
>.|TRBV24-1|TRBJ2-5|.
TGTGCCACCAGTGATAGCAGGACGGCGGCGGGAGAGACCCAGTACTTC
CATSDSRTAAGETQYF
>.|TRBV12-3/TRBV12-4|TRBJ1-2|TRBD1
TGTGCCAGCAGTTTCGAACAGGGGGCTCTACATGGCTACACCTTC
CASSFEQGALHGYTF
>many|TRBV19|TRBJ1-5|.
TGTGCCAGTAGTATTGACATTCGCACGGTTCAGCCCCAGCATTTT
CASSIDIRTVQPQHF
>many|TRBV6-1|TRBJ1-2|.
TGTGCCAGCACAGCTAACGGGGCTAACTATGGCTACACCTTC
CASTANGANYGYTF
>many|TRBV7-3|TRBJ2-5|.
TGTGCCAGCAGCTTAACGAATTGGGGGGGCGAGACCCAGTACTTC
CASSLTNWGGETQYF
>many|TRBV6-5|TRBJ2-5|.
TGTGCCAGCACCCTGGACAGTCAAGAGACCCAGTACTTC
CASTLDSQETQYF